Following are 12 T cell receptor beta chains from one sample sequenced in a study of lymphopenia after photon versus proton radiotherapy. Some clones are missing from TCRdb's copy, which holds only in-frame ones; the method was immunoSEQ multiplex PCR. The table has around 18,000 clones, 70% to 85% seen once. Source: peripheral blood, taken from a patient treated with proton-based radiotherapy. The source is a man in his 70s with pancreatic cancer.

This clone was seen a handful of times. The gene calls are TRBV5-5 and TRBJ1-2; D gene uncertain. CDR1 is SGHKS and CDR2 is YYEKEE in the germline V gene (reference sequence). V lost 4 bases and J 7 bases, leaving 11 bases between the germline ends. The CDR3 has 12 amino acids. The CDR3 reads CASSPDFAGYTF. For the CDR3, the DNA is TGTGCCAGCAGCCCCGACTTTGCTGGCTACACCTTC.

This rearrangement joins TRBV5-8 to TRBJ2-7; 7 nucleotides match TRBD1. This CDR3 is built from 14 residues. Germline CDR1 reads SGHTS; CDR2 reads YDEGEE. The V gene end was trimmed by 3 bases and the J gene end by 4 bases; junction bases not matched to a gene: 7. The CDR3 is CASSSDRVVYEQYF. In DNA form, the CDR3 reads TGTGCCAGCAGCTCAGACAGGGTAGTGTACGAGCAGTACTTC.

CDR3 sequence reads: CASSLRVGEQFF. The CDR3 DNA reads TGTGCCAGCAGTCTCAGGGTGGGCGAGCAGTTCTTC. The chain links TRBV28 to TRBJ2-1, with D possibly TRBD1 on 5 matching bases. Germline V gives CDR1 MDHEN, CDR2 SYDVKM. The V end was cut by 5 bases, the J end by 10 bases, with 12 bases between. This CDR3 spans 12 amino acids. Together with reference TRBV28 and TRBJ2-1, the CDR3 gives the full variable domain: DVKVTQSSRYLVKRTGEKVFLECVQDMDHENMFWYRQDPGLGLRLIYFSYDVKMKEKGDIPEGYSVSREKKERFSLILESASTNQTSMYLCASSLRVGEQFFGPGTRLTVL.

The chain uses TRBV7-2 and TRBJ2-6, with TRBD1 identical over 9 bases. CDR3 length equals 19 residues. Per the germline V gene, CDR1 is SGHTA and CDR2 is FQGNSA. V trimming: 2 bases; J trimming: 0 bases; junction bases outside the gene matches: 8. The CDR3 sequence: CASSLLLGQGSSGANVLTF. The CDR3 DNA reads TGTGCCAGCAGCTTACTGTTGGGACAGGGCAGCTCTGGGGCCAACGTCCTGACTTTC.

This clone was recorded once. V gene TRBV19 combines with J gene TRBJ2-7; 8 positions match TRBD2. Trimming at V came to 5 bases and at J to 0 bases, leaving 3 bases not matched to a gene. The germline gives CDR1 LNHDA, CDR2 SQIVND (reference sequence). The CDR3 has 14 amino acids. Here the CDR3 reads CASSGGTSSYEQYF. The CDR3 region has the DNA TGTGCCAGTAGTGGCGGGACTAGCTCCTACGAGCAGTACTTC. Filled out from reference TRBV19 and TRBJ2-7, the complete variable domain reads DGGITQSPKYLFRKEGQNVTLSCEQNLNHDAMYWYRQDPGQGLRLIYYSQIVNDFQKGDIAEGYSVSREKKESFPLTVTSAQKNPTAFYLCASSGGTSSYEQYFGPGTRLTVT.

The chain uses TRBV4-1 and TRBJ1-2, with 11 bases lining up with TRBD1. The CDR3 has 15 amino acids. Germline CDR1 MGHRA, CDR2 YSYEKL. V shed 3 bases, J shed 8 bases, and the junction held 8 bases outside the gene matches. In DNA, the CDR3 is TGCGCCAGCAGCCAGCCGGGACAGGGGGGCTTCGGCTACACCTTC. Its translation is CASSQPGQGGFGYTF.

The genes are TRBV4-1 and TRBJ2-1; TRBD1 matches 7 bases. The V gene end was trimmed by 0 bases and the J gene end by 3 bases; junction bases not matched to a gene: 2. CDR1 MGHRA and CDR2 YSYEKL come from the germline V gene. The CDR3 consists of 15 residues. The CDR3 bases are TGCGCCAGCAGCCAAGAGGGACAGTTCTACAATGAGCAGTTCTTC. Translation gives CASSQEGQFYNEQFF.

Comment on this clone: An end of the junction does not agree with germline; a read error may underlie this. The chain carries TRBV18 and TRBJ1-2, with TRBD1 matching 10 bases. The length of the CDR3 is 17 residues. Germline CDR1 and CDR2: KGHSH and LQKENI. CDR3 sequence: CASSPLTPGTGESGKAF. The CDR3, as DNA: TGTGCCAGCTCACCACTCACTCCCGGGACAGGGGAGTCGGGGAAAGCCTTC. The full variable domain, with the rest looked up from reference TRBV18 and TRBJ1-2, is NAGVMQNPRHLVRRRGQEARLRCSPMKGHSHVYWYRQLPEEGLKFMVYLQKENIIDESGMPKERFSAEFPKEGPSILRIQQVVRGDSAAYFCASSPLTPGTGESGKAFGSGTRLTVV.

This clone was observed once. CDR3 sequence reads: CAWSGGQSSGNTIYF. In DNA form, the CDR3 reads TGTGCCTGGAGTGGGGGACAGAGCTCTGGAAACACCATATATTTT. The chain uses TRBV30 and TRBJ1-3; 7 positions agree with TRBD1. V was clipped by 1 base and J by 0 bases; unmatched bases: 3. The CDR3 covers 15 residues. Germline lookup yields CDR1 GTSNPN and CDR2 SVGIG (reference sequence).

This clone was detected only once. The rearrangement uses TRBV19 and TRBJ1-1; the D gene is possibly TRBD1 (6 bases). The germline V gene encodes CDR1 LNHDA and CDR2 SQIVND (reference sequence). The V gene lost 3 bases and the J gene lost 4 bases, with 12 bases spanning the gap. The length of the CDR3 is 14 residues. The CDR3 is CASSMGPGVTEAFF. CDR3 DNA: TGTGCCAGTAGTATGGGCCCAGGGGTCACTGAAGCTTTCTTT. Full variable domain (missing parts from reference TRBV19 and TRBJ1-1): DGGITQSPKYLFRKEGQNVTLSCEQNLNHDAMYWYRQDPGQGLRLIYYSQIVNDFQKGDIAEGYSVSREKKESFPLTVTSAQKNPTAFYLCASSMGPGVTEAFFGQGTRLTVV.

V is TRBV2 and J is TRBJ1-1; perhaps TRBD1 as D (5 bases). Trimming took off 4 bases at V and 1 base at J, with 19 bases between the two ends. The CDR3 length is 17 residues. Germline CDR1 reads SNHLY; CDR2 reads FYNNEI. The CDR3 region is CASSVGQGSGRNTEAFF. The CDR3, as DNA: TGTGCCAGCAGTGTTGGTCAGGGCTCAGGGCGGAACACTGAAGCTTTCTTT. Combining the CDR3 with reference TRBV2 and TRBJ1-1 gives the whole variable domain EPEVTQTPSHQVTQMGQEVILRCVPISNHLYFYWYRQILGQKVEFLVSFYNNEISEKSEIFDDQFSVERPDGSNFTLKIRSTKLEDSAMYFCASSVGQGSGRNTEAFFGQGTRLTVV.

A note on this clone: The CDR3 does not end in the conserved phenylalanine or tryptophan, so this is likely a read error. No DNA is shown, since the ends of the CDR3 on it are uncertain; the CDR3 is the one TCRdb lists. The CDR3 loop reads CASSSTVS. The chain recombines TRBV6-9 with TRBJ1-1. Germline assignment: CDR1 MNHGY and CDR2 SVAAGI. The CDR3 is 8 amino acids long, termini counted.